This TCR beta chain was recovered during a study of blood T cell repertoires in COVID-19. The CDR3 consists of 12 residues. Trimming cost V 9 bases and J 8 bases, with 13 bases left between them. Per the germline V gene, CDR1 is LNHDA and CDR2 is SQIVND (reference sequence). This table comes from immunoSEQ multiplex PCR, and its TCRdb copy is limited to in-frame clones, with some not included. This sample carries under 200,000 clones, about 84% of them seen once, and the ten largest clones take 10% to 15%. The sequence came from a man aged 45-65 years who had recovered from COVID-19. This chain joins TRBV19 and TRBJ1-4, with D possibly being TRBD1 (6 bases). Material for sequencing was PBMCs or T cells enriched from blood (not recorded which). CDR3 sequence: CASAVRGEKLFF. CDR3 nucleotide sequence: TGTGCCAGCGCCGTTAGGGGGGAAAAACTGTTTTTT. The full variable domain, with the rest looked up from reference TRBV19 and TRBJ1-4, is DGGITQSPKYLFRKEGQNVTLSCEQNLNHDAMYWYRQDPGQGLRLIYYSQIVNDFQKGDIAEGYSVSREKKESFPLTVTSAQKNPTAFYLCASAVRGEKLFFGSGTQLSVL.